Sequencing of this TCR beta chain was carried out in a study of early T cells in non-severe SARS-CoV-2 infection. The CDR3 has 13 amino acids. Per germline, CDR1 DFQATT and CDR2 SNEGSKA (reference sequence). Trimming stripped 3 bases from V and 0 bases from J, with 5 bases between. TCRdb redid the calling of the 5' RACE reads with MiXCR, one entry per CDR3 protein. The repertoire holds about 46,000 distinct CDR3 sequences, with 5% to 6% as singletons. This clonotype was recorded many times. This receptor was identified in an adult who was a healthcare worker with PCR-confirmed SARS-CoV-2 infection or an uninfected control (not recorded which). The specimen was whole blood, collected at baseline. The gene calls are TRBV20-1 and TRBJ2-2, with D perhaps matching TRBD2 (5 bases). The CDR3 spells CSASGTNTGELFF. CDR3 nucleotide sequence: TGCAGTGCTAGCGGGACGAACACCGGGGAGCTGTTTTTT.